Reported below is one T cell receptor (beta chain). The ends were cut back, 5 bases at V and 6 bases at J, with 17 bases in the middle. The germline gives CDR1 MDHEN, CDR2 SYDVKM. The CDR3 is 15 residues long. Unsorted whole blood served as the source of blood RNA, and germline DNA was extracted as well. This entry is derived from a study of tumor-infiltrating lymphocytes in primary liver carcinoma. The input was approximately 500 ng total RNA; TCR beta cDNA was made from it with a constant-region primer. Nested multiplex PCR, run for three rounds with slightly modified ARM-PCR, yielded TCR beta libraries. The first two PCR rounds used TRBV1-TRBV30 primers with a Cbeta primer, nine to ten cycles each. TCRdb redid the calling of the multiplex PCR reads with MiXCR, one entry per CDR3 protein. The data show approximately 330,000 distinct CDR3 sequences, about two thirds seen once.

This sequence originates from a man in his forties or fifties with primary liver carcinoma and hepatitis B virus infection. Sequenced material: peripheral blood. The chain has TRBV28 and TRBJ2-4; maybe TRBD2 (7 bases). CDR3 region: CASSGARRGGNIQYF. CDR3 DNA: TGTGCCAGCAGTGGTGCCCGGAGGGGGGGAAACATTCAGTACTTC.